One T cell receptor beta chain is described in this entry. The data are from a study of blood T cell repertoires in COVID-19. Some clones are missing from TCRdb's copy, which holds only in-frame ones; the method was immunoSEQ multiplex PCR. The data contain approximately 200,000 clones, 85% to 95% of them singletons. This CDR3 region has 14 residues. V lost 6 bases, J lost 8 bases, and 7 bases stayed unmatched. The germline V gene encodes CDR1 ENHRY and CDR2 SYGVKD. The sequence derives from a man aged 30 to 39 with COVID-19, enrolled during active disease. The sample was peripheral blood. The chain joins TRBV10-3 to TRBJ1-4; TRBD1 matches 9 bases. The CDR3, as DNA: TGTGCCATCAGGAGGGACAGGGAGGACGAAAAACTGTTTTTT. Protein sequence: CAIRRDREDEKLFF.